The entry below gives a single T cell receptor beta chain sequence along with its context. Germline assignment: CDR1 MNHEY and CDR2 SVGAGI. CDR3 length: 17 residues. V was cut by 2 bases and J by 2 bases, with 19 bases left in between. Template switching (which added a universal primer site) was used, and cDNA carried unique molecular identifiers. TCRdb re-analysed the 5' RACE reads in MiXCR, keeping a single row per CDR3 protein. Of 600,000 to 700,000 distinct CDR3 sequences listed, approximately 22% are singletons. This record belongs to a study of identical twins. This sample also belongs to another study, concerning T cells expressing NK-cell markers. From that second work: The authors applied an anti-gamma-delta TCR antibody in several experiments, and it restricted sorting to alpha-beta TCR T cells. It is unclear if expanded NKG2C-expressing clones target HCMV antigens.

The receptor was derived from a woman between 18 and 29 years old in good health. The chain is built from TRBV6-5 and TRBJ2-7, with TRBD1 as a possible D gene (5 bases). The sequencing input was PBMCs. CDR3: CASSYVSSAGLTYEQYF. The CDR3 DNA is TGTGCCAGCAGTTACGTATCGTCGGCAGGGCTAACCTACGAGCAGTACTTC.